These 18 T cell receptor beta chains were all obtained from the same sample, sequenced in a study of CD8 T cell repertoires and HIV-1 epitope variants. The repertoire was sequenced with immunoSEQ multiplex PCR; TCRdb's copy has only in-frame clones and lacks some. This table has about 5,000 clones, about 68% appearing once. These receptors' targets are unknown. Sequencing was performed on cultured CD8+ T cells derived from PBMCs. The receptors were gathered from a male donor with HIV.

J is TRBJ2-7 and V is TRBV7-6, with D possibly matching TRBD1 (6 bases). This CDR3 contains 13 residues. Germline V gene sequence: CDR1 SGHVS, CDR2 FNYEAQ. Trimming left V 1 base short and J 5 bases short, with 9 bases between. CDR3: CASSLGQADEQYF. CDR3 DNA sequence: TGTGCCAGCAGCTTAGGACAGGCCGACGAGCAGTACTTC.

The V and J genes are TRBV27 and TRBJ2-2, with 8 bases lining up with TRBD2. Germline assignment: CDR1 MNHEY and CDR2 SMNVEV (reference sequence). This CDR3 spans 16 amino acids. The V and J ends lost 3 bases and 3 bases, in that order; junction bases with no gene match: 6. As DNA, the CDR3 is TGTGCCAGCAGTTTCGGAAGCGGGGGCCACACCGGGGAGCTGTTTTTT. As protein: CASSFGSGGHTGELFF.

This rearrangement joins TRBV6-1 to TRBJ2-3; the match to TRBD1 covers 9 bases. Germline assignment: CDR1 MNHNS and CDR2 SASEGT. The CDR3 is made up of 15 amino acids. The junction had 2 bases not matched to a gene; V was cut back by 1 base and J by 3 bases. The CDR3 protein is CASSEGTGETDTQYF. The CDR3 nucleotides are TGTGCCAGCAGTGAAGGGACAGGGGAGACAGATACGCAGTATTTT.

This chain connects TRBV28 to TRBJ2-1, with a weak D call TRBD1 (6 bases). This CDR3 is 15 amino acids long. Germline CDR1 reads MDHEN; CDR2 reads SYDVKM. The V end was cut by 5 bases, the J end by 1 base, with 12 bases between. The CDR3 loop is CASSRWTASYNEQFF. Here the CDR3 DNA reads TGTGCCAGCAGTAGATGGACAGCTTCCTACAATGAGCAGTTCTTC.

The gene calls are TRBV7-8 and TRBJ2-7, with D unclear. The CDR3 is 15 amino acids. Deletions cut 5 bases from V and 1 base from J, with 15 bases between. Germline CDR1 SGHVS, CDR2 FQNEAQ. CDR3 in amino acids: CASSPRPGLSYEQYF. The CDR3 DNA sequence: TGTGCCAGCAGCCCGCGTCCAGGCCTATCCTACGAGCAGTACTTC.

Note on this clone: A read error may account for a junction end that differs from germline. The chain is built from TRBV7-7 and TRBJ2-3, with D hard to call. The germline gives CDR1 SSHAT, CDR2 FNYEAQ (reference sequence). This CDR3 is built from 13 residues. Written as DNA, the CDR3 is TGTGCTAGCAGCTTAGAAGGCACAGATACGCAGTATTTT. Amino acids: CASSLEGTDTQYF. Combining the CDR3 with reference TRBV7-7 and TRBJ2-3 gives the whole variable domain GAGVSQSPRYKVTKRGQDVTLRCDPISSHATLYWYQQALGQGPEFLTYFNYEAQPDKSGLPSDRFSAERPEGSISTLTIQRTEQRDSAMYRCASSLEGTDTQYFGPGTRLTVL.

The chain recombines TRBV28 with TRBJ2-2; D is possibly TRBD1 (5 bases). The CDR3 sequence is 17 residues long. Trimming took off 4 bases at V and 4 bases at J, with 19 bases between the two ends. CDR1 MDHEN and CDR2 SYDVKM come from the germline V gene. The CDR3 DNA reads as TGTGCCAGCAGTTCCTGGACAAAAAAGGGGATCACCGGGGAGCTGTTTTTT. Amino acid sequence: CASSSWTKKGITGELFF.

The J gene is TRBJ1-5, the V gene TRBV28; D gene unclear. The CDR3 totals 12 residues. V gave up 3 bases and J gave up 6 bases, with 6 bases separating them. Germline CDR1 reads MDHEN; CDR2 reads SYDVKM. CDR3 sequence reads: CASSFEVQPQHF. CDR3 in DNA: TGTGCCAGCAGTTTTGAGGTTCAGCCCCAGCATTTT.

The chain couples TRBV10-3 to TRBJ2-5; 8 positions match TRBD2. Trimming at V came to 6 bases and at J to 5 bases, leaving 8 bases not matched to a gene. The CDR3 has 14 amino acids. In germline, CDR1 is ENHRY, CDR2 SYGVKD. This CDR3 is CAIRRGEEAETQYF. The CDR3 nucleotides are TGTGCCATCAGGCGGGGGGAAGAAGCGGAGACCCAGTACTTC.

The V and J genes are TRBV4-3 and TRBJ1-1; D gene uncertain. Germline V gives CDR1 LGHNA, CDR2 YSLEER. The CDR3 length is 14 residues. V dropped 1 base and J dropped 7 bases, with 13 bases sitting between them. CDR3 region: CASSQAEGGIEAFF. The DNA for the CDR3 is TGCGCCAGCAGCCAAGCAGAGGGAGGTATTGAAGCTTTCTTT.

As regards this clone: The junction departs from germline at one end; a sequencing error may be responsible. This chain links TRBV5-3 with TRBJ2-4; D possibly corresponds to TRBD2 (5 bases). TRBV5-3 is reported as an ORF; its role is uncertain. The CDR3 covers 15 residues. CDR3 DNA: TGTGCCAGCAGCTTGAGCGGTGCAGCCAAAAACATTCAGTACTTC. It is translated as CASSLSGAAKNIQYF.

The V and J genes are TRBV7-9 and TRBJ1-1; D may be TRBD1 (6 bases). The V gene lost 7 bases and the J gene lost 2 bases, with 23 bases spanning the gap. The CDR3 is made up of 17 amino acids. Germline values: CDR1 SEHNR, CDR2 FQNEAQ (reference sequence). Written as DNA, the CDR3 is TGTGCCAGCACCCCCTCGGTGGGGGCGCGAGGAAACACTGAAGCTTTCTTT. Protein product: CASTPSVGARGNTEAFF.

The genes are TRBV7-3 and TRBJ2-1; D ambiguous. The CDR3 contains 12 residues. In germline, CDR1 is SGHTA, CDR2 FQGTGA. Between the trimmed V and J ends, which lost 5 bases and 7 bases, there was a span of 9 bases. CDR3 region: CASSPGGNEQFF. The CDR3 DNA is TGTGCCAGCAGCCCGGGCGGTAATGAGCAGTTCTTC. The full variable domain, with the rest looked up from reference TRBV7-3 and TRBJ2-1, is GAGVSQTPSNKVTEKGKYVELRCDPISGHTALYWYRQSLGQGPEFLIYFQGTGAADDSGLPNDRFFAVRPEGSVSTLKIQRTERGDSAVYLCASSPGGNEQFFGPGTRLTVL.

This clone was observed once. This sequence joins TRBV19 and TRBJ1-5, with 9 bases fitting TRBD1. The CDR3 has 16 amino acids. Germline CDR1 and CDR2: LNHDA and SQIVND (reference sequence). V gave up 8 bases and J gave up 0 bases; unmatched junction bases: 8. CDR3 region: CASDTGGWSSNQPQHF. The CDR3 DNA sequence: TGTGCCAGTGATACAGGGGGCTGGTCTAGCAATCAGCCCCAGCATTTT.

In this sample, this clone turned up a few times. The chain joins TRBV5-1 to TRBJ1-1; tentative D call: TRBD1 (5 bases). The CDR3 is 14 residues long. Deletions cut 0 bases from V and 5 bases from J, with 11 bases between. The germline V gene has CDR1 SGHRS and CDR2 YFSETQ. This chain's CDR3 is CASSLATGGTEAFF. CDR3 bases: TGCGCCAGCAGCTTGGCCACAGGCGGAACTGAAGCTTTCTTT.

There are a few counts of this clone. The chain joins TRBV4-2 to TRBJ2-7; 7 bases line up with TRBD2. J was trimmed by 6 bases and V by 1 base; bases with no gene match: 0. The CDR3 runs to 12 residues. The germline V gene has CDR1 LGHNA and CDR2 YNFKEQ. CDR3 DNA: TGTGCCAGCAGCCAAGCGGGGGGCGAGCAGTACTTC. Amino acid sequence: CASSQAGGEQYF.

Only a few counts were recorded for this clone. The rearrangement uses TRBV7-2 and TRBJ2-3, with 16 bases identical to TRBD2. Losses at the gene ends were 3 bases for V and 2 bases for J; bases not matched to a gene: 2. Germline V gene sequence: CDR1 SGHTA, CDR2 FQGNSA. CDR3 length: 17 amino acids. This CDR3 reads CASSLGLAGGPTDTQYF. CDR3 DNA sequence: TGTGCCAGCAGCTTGGGACTAGCGGGAGGGCCCACAGATACGCAGTATTTT.

The rearrangement uses TRBV10-3 and TRBJ1-5; D is ambiguous. This CDR3 has 12 amino acids. Trimming shortened V by 3 bases and J by 7 bases, and 7 bases separated the two germline ends. CDR1 is ENHRY and CDR2 is SYGVKD in the germline V gene. In nucleotides, the CDR3 is TGTGCCATCAGTGAATCGGGGCAGCCCCAGCATTTT. Translation gives CAISESGQPQHF.